These T cell receptor beta chains were read from a single sample in a study of monozygotic twins with inflammatory bowel disease. With the 5' RACE reads reprocessed, TCRdb shows one record per CDR3 protein and no DNA. The sample features some 90,000 distinct CDR3 sequences, with around 7.2% in its top ten. Sequencing input: blood. These receptors were taken from a human donor with ulcerative colitis or Crohn's disease, or a healthy co-twin of an affected twin (not recorded which). Each CDR3 is given with its conserved first and last residue.

v_gene	j_gene	CDR3aa
TRBV19	TRBJ1-3	CASSKPRQGAEGNTIYF
TRBV3-1	TRBJ1-5	CASSQIGDQPQHF
TRBV10-3	TRBJ2-1	CAISGQGKPQHNEQFF
TRBV20-1	TRBJ1-6	CSARHTGTEYSPLHF
TRBV3-1	TRBJ2-7	CASSNGLYEQYF
TRBV6-5	TRBJ2-1	CASSSLGGALGEQFF
TRBV20-1	TRBJ1-3	CSARADSSGNTIYF
TRBV7-2	TRBJ2-2	CASSLLQGRVFF
TRBV10-3	TRBJ2-5	CAISESLTGGVETQYF
TRBV5-1	TRBJ2-7	CASSQMIDGVYEQYF
TRBV9	TRBJ1-2	CASSVGTGGAYGYTF
TRBV7-6	TRBJ2-3	CASSLAGGPGTQYF
TRBV6-5	TRBJ1-2	CASTSGRNYGYTF
TRBV5-1	TRBJ1-2	CASSLGPTLRDAHNYGYTF
TRBV5-1	TRBJ1-4	CASGRTGLNEKLFF
TRBV7-8	TRBJ1-5	CASSLGAATNQPQHF
TRBV6-2/TRBV6-3	TRBJ1-1	CASSYSKGGGANTEAFF
TRBV6-5	TRBJ1-1	CASSSSLMNTEAFF
TRBV7-2	TRBJ2-7	CASQPRRSGQGGYEQYF
TRBV15	TRBJ1-1	CATSRGPVNTEAFF
TRBV5-1	TRBJ1-2	CASSLDREDYGYTF
TRBV24-1	TRBJ1-6	CATSDGGRLNSPLHF
TRBV5-1	TRBJ2-5	CASSSQETRYF
TRBV4-1	TRBJ2-3	CASSLIHESPWDTQYF
TRBV25-1	TRBJ1-2	CASSAKVGQAGYGYTF
TRBV7-8	TRBJ2-1	CASSPRASGVYNEQFF
TRBV6-2/TRBV6-3	TRBJ2-3	CASDTSPGQGTDTQYF
TRBV28	TRBJ1-2	CASMGFLKTGEYYGYTF
TRBV5-1	TRBJ2-3	CASRLQGSTDTQYF
TRBV6-5	TRBJ2-4	CASSYRMGPAKNIQYF
TRBV10-3	TRBJ2-7	CAISESSASSYEQYF
TRBV6-1	TRBJ1-5	CASSNTIGTQHF
TRBV11-2	TRBJ2-5	CASSLDRGETQYF
TRBV2	TRBJ2-3	CASTPGRTDTQYF
TRBV3-1	TRBJ2-3	CASGTSGGAGTDTQYF
TRBV7-3	TRBJ2-2	CASSRGGPGELFF
TRBV11-2	TRBJ1-1	CASSFENGNTEAFF
TRBV20-1	TRBJ2-5	CSARGQGKIETQYF
TRBV15	TRBJ1-1	CATSRMGGNTEAFF
TRBV20-1	TRBJ2-7	CSASAGVIYEQYF
TRBV7-9	TRBJ2-7	CASTGLSYEQYF
TRBV3-1	TRBJ2-3	CASSRQGQTDTQYF
TRBV7-2	TRBJ1-2	CASSLDRGASYTF
TRBV9	TRBJ2-2	CASSVSGGPTGELFF
TRBV12-3/TRBV12-4	TRBJ1-1	CASRRRGRGTLNTEAFF
TRBV7-2	TRBJ2-5	CASSLLPGGWETQYF
TRBV4-2	TRBJ2-5	CASSQEPQTGSQETQYF
TRBV24-1	TRBJ2-7	CASKGPSGEQYF
TRBV5-1	TRBJ2-1	CASSLGTNEQFF
TRBV10-1	TRBJ2-1	CASSRGNEQFF
TRBV29-1	TRBJ2-4	CSVEIYSGVIIQYF
TRBV28	TRBJ1-1	CASRQNTEAFF
TRBV20-1	TRBJ2-5	CSATPGQGETQYF
TRBV20-1	TRBJ1-6	CSASTDGQGRTPLHF